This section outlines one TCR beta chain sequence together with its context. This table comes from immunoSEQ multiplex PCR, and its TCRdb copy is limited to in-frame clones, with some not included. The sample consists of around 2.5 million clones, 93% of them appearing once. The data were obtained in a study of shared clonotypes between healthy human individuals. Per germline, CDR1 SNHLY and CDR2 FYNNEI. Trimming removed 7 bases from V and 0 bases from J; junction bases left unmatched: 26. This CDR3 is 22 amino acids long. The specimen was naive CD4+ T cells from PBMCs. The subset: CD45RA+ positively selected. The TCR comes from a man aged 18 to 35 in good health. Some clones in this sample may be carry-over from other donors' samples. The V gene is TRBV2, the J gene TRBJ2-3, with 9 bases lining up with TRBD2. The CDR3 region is CASIGALAGPPTPSSSTDTQYF. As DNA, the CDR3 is TGTGCCAGCATCGGGGCGCTAGCGGGACCCCCAACCCCTTCGTCTAGCACAGATACGCAGTATTTT.